The entry below describes one T cell receptor (beta chain). Researchers ran the PCR with 60 Vbeta and 13 Jbeta primers. Using immunoSEQ multiplex PCR, the repertoire was profiled, and TCRdb retains in-frame clones only, with some absent. The sample yields about 190,000 clones, 75% to 85% seen once. The germline gives CDR1 SGHDT, CDR2 YYEEEE. The CDR3 is 15 residues long. J was trimmed by 5 bases and V by 0 bases; bases with no gene match: 4. The data originate from a study of cytomegalovirus exposure and HLA in healthy donors. Study-level background: When 300 to 500 donors were genotyped, approximately 80% of them were found to fall in the Caucasian-associated ancestry cluster.

The sample was PBMCs. V and J are TRBV5-6 and TRBJ1-2; the match to TRBD1 covers 10 bases. The sequence came from a young woman in good health and CMV-seronegative. CDR3 sequence: CASSLVTGGLYGYTF. In nucleotides, the CDR3 is TGTGCCAGCAGCTTGGTGACAGGGGGCCTTTATGGCTACACCTTC. Drawing the rest from reference TRBV5-6 and TRBJ1-2, the complete variable domain is DAGVTQSPTHLIKTRGQQVTLRCSPKSGHDTVSWYQQALGQGPQFIFQYYEEEERQRGNFPDRFSGHQFPNYSSELNVNALLLGDSALYLCASSLVTGGLYGYTFGSGTRLTVV.